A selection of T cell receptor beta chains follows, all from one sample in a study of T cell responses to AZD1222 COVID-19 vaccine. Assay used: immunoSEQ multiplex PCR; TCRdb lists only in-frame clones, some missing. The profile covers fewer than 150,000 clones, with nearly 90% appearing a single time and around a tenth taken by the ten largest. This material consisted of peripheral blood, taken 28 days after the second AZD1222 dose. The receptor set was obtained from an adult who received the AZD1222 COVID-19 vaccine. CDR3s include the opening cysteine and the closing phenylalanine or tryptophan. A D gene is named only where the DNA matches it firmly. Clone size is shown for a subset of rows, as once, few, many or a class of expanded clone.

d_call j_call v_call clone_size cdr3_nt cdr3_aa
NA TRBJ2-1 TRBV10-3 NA TGTGCCATCAGTTCTATTTTTCAGGGGTACAATGAGCAGTTCTTC CAISSIFQGYNEQFF
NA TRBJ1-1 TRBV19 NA TGTGCCAGTAGTATTATAGGGGACACTGAAGCTTTCTTT CASSIIGDTEAFF
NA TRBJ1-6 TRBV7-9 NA TGTGCCAGCAGCAAAAGGACAGCGCGCGCCTATAATTCACCCCTCCACTTT CASSKRTARAYNSPLHF
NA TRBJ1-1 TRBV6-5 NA TGTGCCAGCAGTTACTCGGCAGTTCTGAACACTGAAGCTTTCTTT CASSYSAVLNTEAFF
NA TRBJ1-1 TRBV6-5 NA TGTGCCAGCAGTTACGGGCAGGCCGATGGGGAAGCTTTCTTT CASSYGQADGEAFF
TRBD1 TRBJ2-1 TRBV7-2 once TGTGCCAGCAGCTTAGTTTACAGGGGGCAAAGGAACAATGAGCAGTTCTTC CASSLVYRGQRNNEQFF
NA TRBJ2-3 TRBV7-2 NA TGTGCCAGCAGCCAGGGGGGGACAGATACGCAGTATTTT CASSQGGTDTQYF
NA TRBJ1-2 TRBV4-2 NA TGTGCCAGCAGCCGGGGGGGAGTCTATGGCTACACCTTC CASSRGGVYGYTF
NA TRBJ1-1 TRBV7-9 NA TGTGCCAGCAGCGCCTCCAGAATCATGAACACTGAAGCTTTCTTT CASSASRIMNTEAFF
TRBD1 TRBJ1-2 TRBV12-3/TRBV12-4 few TGTGCCAGCAGTTTAGGACAGGGCTATGGCTACACCTTC CASSLGQGYGYTF
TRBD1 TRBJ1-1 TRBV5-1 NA TGCGCCAGCAGCTCCACAGGGGGCGGGAACACTGAAGCTTTCTTT CASSSTGGGNTEAFF
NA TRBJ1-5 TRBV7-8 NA TGTGCCAGCAGCTTGATGCAGAATCAGCCCCAGCATTTT CASSLMQNQPQHF
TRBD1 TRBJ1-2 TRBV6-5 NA TGTGCCAGCAGTTACTCGGACAGGGGCTATGGCTACACCTTC CASSYSDRGYGYTF
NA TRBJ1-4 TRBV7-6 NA TGTGCCAGCAGCTTAGCCGGAGGGGAAAGAGAAAAACTGTTTTTT CASSLAGGEREKLFF
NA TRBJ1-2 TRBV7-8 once TGTGCCAGCAGCCCGCGGACCCTGGGGGCCTATGGCTACACCTTC CASSPRTLGAYGYTF
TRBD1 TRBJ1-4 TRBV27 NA TGTGCCAGCAGCAGGGACAGAGAAAAACTGTTTTTT CASSRDREKLFF
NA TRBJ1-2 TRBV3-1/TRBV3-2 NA TGTGCCAGCAGCCGGTCAGGGCCACCTTATGGCTACACCTTC CASSRSGPPYGYTF
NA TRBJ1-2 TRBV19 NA TGTGCCAGTAAACCCCCTCAGGGATTCTATGGCTACACCTTC CASKPPQGFYGYTF
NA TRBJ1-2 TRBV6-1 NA TGTGCCAGCAGTGAAAAGCGGGGCCATGATCAGGGCTATGGCTACACCTTC CASSEKRGHDQGYGYTF
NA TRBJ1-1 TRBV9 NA TGTGCCAGCAGCGTACCCCTGACGGGATACACTGAAGCTTTCTTT CASSVPLTGYTEAFF
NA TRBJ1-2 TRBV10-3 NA TGTGCCATCAGTGAGTCGGCCCTCTATGGCTACACCTTC CAISESALYGYTF
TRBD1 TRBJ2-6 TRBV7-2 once TGTGCCAGCAGTCAACAGGGGTCTGGGGCCAACGTCCTGACTTTC CASSQQGSGANVLTF
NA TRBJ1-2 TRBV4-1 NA TGCGCCAGCAGCCAAGAGGACGCTTACTATGGCTACACCTTC CASSQEDAYYGYTF
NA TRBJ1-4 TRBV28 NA TGTGCCAGCAGTCTAACTAATGAAAAACTGTTTTTT CASSLTNEKLFF
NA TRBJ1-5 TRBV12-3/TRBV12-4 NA TGTGCCAGCAGTTTCCGCAATCAGCCCCAGCATTTT CASSFRNQPQHF
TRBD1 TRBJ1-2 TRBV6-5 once TGTGCCAGCAGCCCCCGGACAGGGGCGGGCTACACCTTC CASSPRTGAGYTF
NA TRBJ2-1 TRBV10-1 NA TGCGCCAGCAGTGAGTCGATCGTAACTCCAAGTGAGCAGTTCTTC CASSESIVTPSEQFF
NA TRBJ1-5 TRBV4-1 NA TGCGCCAGCAGCCAGGAGTCGCGGTCCGAGGGTCAGCCCCAGCATTTT CASSQESRSEGQPQHF
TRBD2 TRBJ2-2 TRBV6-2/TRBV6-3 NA TGTGCCAGCAGTTACTCCTCTAGCGGGAGGGCCCGGGACGGGGAGCTGTTTTTT CASSYSSSGRARDGELFF
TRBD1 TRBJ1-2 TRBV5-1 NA TGCGCCAGCAGCCCTGGGACAGTCTATGGCTACACCTTC CASSPGTVYGYTF
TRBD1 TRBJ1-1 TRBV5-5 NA TGTGCCAGCAGCTTAGCGGGACAGGGGAGCACTGAAGCTTTCTTT CASSLAGQGSTEAFF
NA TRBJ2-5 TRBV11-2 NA TGTGCCAGCAGCTTAGGCCGGCAAGAGACCCAGTACTTC CASSLGRQETQYF
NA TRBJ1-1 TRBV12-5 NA TGTGCTAGTGGTTTGGTACTCGCCGGGGCAGGAAGGGAGAGGGCTTTCTTT CASGLVLAGAGRERAFF